Listed here are 8 T cell receptor beta chains from one sample, sequenced in a study of CD8 T cells in Susac syndrome. An amount of RNA that ranged from 0.5 to 1 ug was reverse transcribed with random hexamers. Each CDR3 protein gets one entry after TCRdb re-called the immunoSEQ multiplex PCR reads with MiXCR. The table shows about 400,000 distinct CDR3 sequences, with about 85% occurring only once. The sequencing input was CD8+ T cells from PBMCs. These receptors originate from a human donor with multiple sclerosis.

The V call is TRBV4-1, the J call TRBJ2-3, with 8 bases lining up with TRBD2. The CDR3 spans 15 residues. The V gene end was trimmed by 6 bases and the J gene end by 1 base; junction bases not matched to a gene: 6. Germline V gives CDR1 MGHRA, CDR2 YSYEKL. For the CDR3, the DNA is TGCGCCAGCAGTTCTAAAGCGGGGGGCACAGATACGCAGTATTTT. This encodes CASSSKAGGTDTQYF.

This chain connects TRBV30 to TRBJ1-1, with TRBD1 identical over 8 bases. Germline lookup yields CDR1 GTSNPN and CDR2 SVGIG (reference sequence). Unmatched junction bases numbered 5, after V lost 4 bases and J lost 4 bases. This CDR3 has 13 amino acids. This chain's CDR3 is CAWTGGLRTEAFF. The DNA for the CDR3 is TGTGCCTGGACAGGGGGCTTGCGCACTGAAGCTTTCTTT.

Concerning this clonotype itself: As the CDR3 is not closed by the conserved phenylalanine or tryptophan, this likely results from a read error. The genes are TRBV4-1 and TRBJ1-1, with TRBD1 matching over 7 bases. The V gene's germline CDR1 is MGHRA and CDR2 YSYEKL. The V segment lost 4 bases and the J segment 5 bases; nucleotides outside the gene matches: 7. The CDR3 runs to 14 residues. Written as DNA, the CDR3 is TGCGCCAGCAGCCCACGACAGGGTGGTACTGAAGCTTTCTTA. It translates to CASSPRQGGTEAFL.

V and J are TRBV4-2 and TRBJ2-5; 9 nucleotides align to TRBD2. Germline CDR1 LGHNA, CDR2 YNFKEQ. V gave up 3 bases and J gave up 5 bases; unmatched junction bases: 4. The CDR3 has 14 residues. The DNA for the CDR3 is TGTGCCAGCAGCCAGGAAAGCGGGGGGGAGACCCAGTACTTC. It is translated as CASSQESGGETQYF.

The gene calls are TRBV5-4 and TRBJ1-1; D uncertain. This CDR3 comprises 14 residues. Trimming cost V 4 bases and J 1 base, with 11 bases left between them. Germline V gives CDR1 SGHNT, CDR2 YYREEE (reference sequence). This chain's CDR3 is CASSLKVGNTEAFF. CDR3 coding DNA: TGTGCCAGCAGCCTTAAGGTTGGGAACACTGAAGCTTTCTTT.

This sequence joins TRBV12-3 or TRBV12-4 and TRBJ2-7; no clear D gene. Trimming removed 7 bases from V and 0 bases from J, with 13 bases in between. The CDR3 contains 14 residues. The CDR3 loop reads CASKSTASSYEQYF. CDR3 coding DNA: TGTGCCAGCAAAAGCACAGCGAGCTCCTACGAGCAGTACTTC.

This rearrangement joins TRBV5-1 to TRBJ2-7; 7 bases line up with TRBD1. Germline V CDR1 and CDR2: SGHRS, YFSETQ. The CDR3 sequence is 14 residues long. Trimming cost V 0 bases and J 6 bases; bases outside gene matches: 6. CDR3 in DNA: TGCGCCAGCAGCTTGGGACAGGGTACCCGCGAGCAGTACTTC. This translates into CASSLGQGTREQYF. Supplemented by reference TRBV5-1 and TRBJ2-7, the full variable domain reads KAGVTQTPRYLIKTRGQQVTLSCSPISGHRSVSWYQQTPGQGLQFLFEYFSETQRNKGNFPGRFSGRQFSNSRSEMNVSTLELGDSALYLCASSLGQGTREQYFGPGTRLTVT.

This clonotype turned up a few times. The chain joins TRBV6-1 to TRBJ1-4, with 7 bases lining up with TRBD1. J gave up 8 bases and V 5 bases, and 8 bases lay outside the gene matches. Germline-derived CDR1 and CDR2 are MNHNS and SASEGT. The CDR3 is 14 amino acids. CDR3 in DNA: TGTGCCAGCAGTCGCACAGGGGAAGGAGAAAAACTGTTTTTT. This encodes CASSRTGEGEKLFF.